This T cell receptor (beta chain) was found in a study of T-cell reconstitution after alpha-beta-depleted transplantation in children. With regard to this clonotype: Its target is not known.

Overall study findings and caveats: At around two months after transplant, the alpha-beta T cells were reportedly derived from several hundred expanded clones that came from non-depleted graft cells. Day-60 TCRbeta diversity that was high in some patients was derived from surviving recipient T cells and thymic progenitors. Newly produced T cells mostly accounted for T-cell counts and diversity one year post-transplant.

Preparation of the TCRbeta library involved a method that used unique molecular identifiers. TCRdb redid the calling of the PCR reads with MiXCR, one entry per CDR3 protein. This table holds about 97,000 distinct CDR3 sequences, approximately 5.4% found once. The clonotype originates from a female patient aged 2 to 10 who had a stem cell transplant for Fanconi anemia, so the T cells may come from the graft donor. Here the sequenced sample was PBMCs, mostly from graft donor cells, taken 60 days after TCRalphabeta/CD19-depleted stem cell transplant.

The CDR3 sequence: CASSEGMAYEQYF. In DNA form, the CDR3 reads TGTGCCAGCAGCGAGGGGATGGCATACGAGCAGTACTTC. The J gene is TRBJ2-7, the V gene TRBV9; D may be TRBD1 (5 bases). This CDR3 comprises 13 residues. Germline CDR1 is SGDLS and CDR2 is YYNGEE. V lost 3 bases and J 4 bases, leaving 11 bases between the germline ends. Looking up the rest from reference TRBV9 and TRBJ2-7 gives the full variable domain: DSGVTQTPKHLITATGQRVTLRCSPRSGDLSVYWYQQSLDQGLQFLIQYYNGEERAKGNILERFSAQQFPDLHSELNLSSLELGDSALYFCASSEGMAYEQYFGPGTRLTVT.